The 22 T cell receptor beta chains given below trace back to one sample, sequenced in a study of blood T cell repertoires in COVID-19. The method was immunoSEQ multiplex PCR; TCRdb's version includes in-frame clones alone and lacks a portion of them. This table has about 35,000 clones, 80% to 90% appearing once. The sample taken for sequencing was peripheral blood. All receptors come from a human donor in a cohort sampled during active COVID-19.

CDR3 in DNA: TGCGCCAGCAGCCAAGTAACGGGGGTAGGCTACGAGCAGTACTTC. Translating it yields CASSQVTGVGYEQYF. V and J are TRBV4-3 and TRBJ2-7; tentatively, D is TRBD2 (6 bases). This CDR3 contains 15 residues. V shed 1 base and J shed 3 bases, with 13 bases lying between them. The germline V gene encodes CDR1 LGHNA and CDR2 YSLEER.

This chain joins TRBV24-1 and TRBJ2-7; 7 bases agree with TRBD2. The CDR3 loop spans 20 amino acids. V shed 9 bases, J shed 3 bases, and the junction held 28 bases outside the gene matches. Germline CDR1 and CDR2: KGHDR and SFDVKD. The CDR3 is CATWEPRPRGGYCSSYEQYF. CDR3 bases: TGTGCCACCTGGGAGCCCCGCCCAAGGGGAGGGTATTGTTCGAGCTACGAGCAGTACTTC.

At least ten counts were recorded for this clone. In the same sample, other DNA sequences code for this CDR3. For the CDR3, the DNA is TGTGCCAGCAGTCGGGGACAGGGGCGAGAGACCCAGTACTTC. Protein product: CASSRGQGRETQYF. The V and J genes are TRBV28 and TRBJ2-5; 10 bases fit TRBD1. J lost 4 bases, V lost 5 bases, and 4 bases had no gene match. CDR1 MDHEN and CDR2 SYDVKM come from the germline V gene. The CDR3 sequence is 14 residues long.

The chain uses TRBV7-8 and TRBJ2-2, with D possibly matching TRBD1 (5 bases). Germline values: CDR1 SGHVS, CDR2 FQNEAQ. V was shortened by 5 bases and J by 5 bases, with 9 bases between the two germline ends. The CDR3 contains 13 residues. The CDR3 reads CASSGSGTGELFF. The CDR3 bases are TGTGCCAGCAGCGGCTCAGGGACCGGGGAGCTGTTTTTT.

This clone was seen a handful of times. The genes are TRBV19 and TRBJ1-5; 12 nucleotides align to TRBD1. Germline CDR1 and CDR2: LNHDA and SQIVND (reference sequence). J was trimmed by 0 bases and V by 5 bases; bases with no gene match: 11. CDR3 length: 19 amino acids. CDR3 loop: CASSLSGGQGADSNQPQHF. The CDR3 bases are TGTGCCAGTAGTCTATCTGGGGGACAGGGGGCCGATAGCAATCAGCCCCAGCATTTT. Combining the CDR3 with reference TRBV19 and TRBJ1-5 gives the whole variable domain DGGITQSPKYLFRKEGQNVTLSCEQNLNHDAMYWYRQDPGQGLRLIYYSQIVNDFQKGDIAEGYSVSREKKESFPLTVTSAQKNPTAFYLCASSLSGGQGADSNQPQHFGDGTRLSIL.

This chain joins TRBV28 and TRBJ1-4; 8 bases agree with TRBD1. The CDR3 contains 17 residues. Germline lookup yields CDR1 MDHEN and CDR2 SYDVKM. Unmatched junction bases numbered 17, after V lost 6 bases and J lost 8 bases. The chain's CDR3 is CASRPRGRSGPGEKLFF. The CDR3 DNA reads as TGTGCCAGCAGGCCCAGGGGGCGCAGTGGACCAGGGGAAAAACTGTTTTTT.

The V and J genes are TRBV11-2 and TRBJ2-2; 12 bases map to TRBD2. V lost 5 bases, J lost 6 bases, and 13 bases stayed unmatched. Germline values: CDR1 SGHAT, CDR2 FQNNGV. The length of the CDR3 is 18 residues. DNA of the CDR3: TGTGCCAGCAGCCAAAGACTAGCGGGGGCCAGGGGAGCCGGGGAGCTGTTTTTT. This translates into CASSQRLAGARGAGELFF.

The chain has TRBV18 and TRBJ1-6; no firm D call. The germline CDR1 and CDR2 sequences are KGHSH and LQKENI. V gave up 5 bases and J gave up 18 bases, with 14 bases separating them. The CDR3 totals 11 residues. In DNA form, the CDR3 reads TGTGCCAGCTCAGGGCTGGCAGTCGGCCACTTT. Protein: CASSGLAVGHF.

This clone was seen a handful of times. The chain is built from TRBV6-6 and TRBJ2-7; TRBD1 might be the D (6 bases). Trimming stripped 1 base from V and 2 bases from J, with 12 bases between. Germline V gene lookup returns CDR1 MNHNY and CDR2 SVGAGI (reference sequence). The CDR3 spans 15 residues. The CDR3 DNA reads TGTGCCAGCAGTTACTATAACAGGGAACCCTACGAGCAGTACTTC. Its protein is CASSYYNREPYEQYF.

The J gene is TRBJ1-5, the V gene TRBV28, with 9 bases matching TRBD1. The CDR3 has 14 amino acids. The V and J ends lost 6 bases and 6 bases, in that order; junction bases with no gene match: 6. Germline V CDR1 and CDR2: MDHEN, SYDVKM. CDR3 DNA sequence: TGTGCCAGCAGCGTAGGGACAGGGATTCAGCCCCAGCATTTT. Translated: CASSVGTGIQPQHF.

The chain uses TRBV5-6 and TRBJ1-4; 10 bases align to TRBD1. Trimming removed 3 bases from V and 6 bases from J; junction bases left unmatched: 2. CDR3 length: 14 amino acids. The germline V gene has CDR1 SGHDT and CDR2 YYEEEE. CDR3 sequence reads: CASSSDRGDEKLFF. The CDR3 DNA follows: TGTGCCAGCAGCTCGGACAGGGGGGATGAAAAACTGTTTTTT. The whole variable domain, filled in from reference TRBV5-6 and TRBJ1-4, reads DAGVTQSPTHLIKTRGQQVTLRCSPKSGHDTVSWYQQALGQGPQFIFQYYEEEERQRGNFPDRFSGHQFPNYSSELNVNALLLGDSALYLCASSSDRGDEKLFFGSGTQLSVL.

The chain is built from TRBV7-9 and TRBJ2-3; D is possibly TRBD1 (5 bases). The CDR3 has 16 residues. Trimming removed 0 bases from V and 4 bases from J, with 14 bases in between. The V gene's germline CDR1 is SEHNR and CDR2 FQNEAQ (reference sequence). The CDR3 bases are TGTGCCAGCAGCTTAGCGCCTGCAGGGTGGTCAGATACGCAGTATTTT. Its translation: CASSLAPAGWSDTQYF.

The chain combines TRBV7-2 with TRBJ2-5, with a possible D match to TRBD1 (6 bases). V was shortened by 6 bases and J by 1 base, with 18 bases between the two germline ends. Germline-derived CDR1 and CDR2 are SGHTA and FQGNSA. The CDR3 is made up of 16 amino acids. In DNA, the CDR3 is TGTGCCAGCAGTCTACAAAACACAGGGCCCCAAGAGACCCAGTACTTC. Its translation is CASSLQNTGPQETQYF.

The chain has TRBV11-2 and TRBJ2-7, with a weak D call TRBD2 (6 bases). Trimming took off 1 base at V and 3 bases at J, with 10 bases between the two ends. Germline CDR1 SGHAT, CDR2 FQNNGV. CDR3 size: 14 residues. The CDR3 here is CASSLGGANYEQYF. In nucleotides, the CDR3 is TGTGCCAGCAGCTTAGGCGGGGCCAACTACGAGCAGTACTTC.

The CDR3 spells CASGLWRVDYEQYF. In nucleotides, the CDR3 is TGTGCTAGTGGTTTGTGGAGGGTTGACTACGAGCAGTACTTC. J is TRBJ2-7 and V is TRBV12-5, with a weak D call TRBD2 (6 bases). Trimming took off 2 bases at V and 3 bases at J, with 11 bases between the two ends. CDR3 length: 14 amino acids. CDR1 LGHNT and CDR2 FRNRAP come from the germline V gene.

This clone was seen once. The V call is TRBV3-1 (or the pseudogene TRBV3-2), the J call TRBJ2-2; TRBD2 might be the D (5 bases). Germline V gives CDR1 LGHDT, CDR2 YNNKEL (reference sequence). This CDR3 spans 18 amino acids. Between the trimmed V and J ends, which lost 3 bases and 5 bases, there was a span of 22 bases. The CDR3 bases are TGTGCCAGCAGCCACTCCGCGGGTCAGGCTTCGGGAACCGGGGAGCTGTTTTTT. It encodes CASSHSAGQASGTGELFF.

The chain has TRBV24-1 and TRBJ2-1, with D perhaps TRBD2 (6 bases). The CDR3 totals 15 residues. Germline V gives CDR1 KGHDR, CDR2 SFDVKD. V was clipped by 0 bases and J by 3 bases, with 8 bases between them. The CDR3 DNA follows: TGTGCCACCAGTGATTTGGGGGGGTTCTACAATGAGCAGTTCTTC. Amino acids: CATSDLGGFYNEQFF.

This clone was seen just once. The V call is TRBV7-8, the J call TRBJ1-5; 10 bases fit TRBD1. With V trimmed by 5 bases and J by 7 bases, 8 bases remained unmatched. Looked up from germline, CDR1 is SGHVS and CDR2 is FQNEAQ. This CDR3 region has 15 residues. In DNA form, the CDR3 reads TGTGCCAGCAGCCCGGGACAGGGGCTAGGGCAGCCCCAGCATTTT. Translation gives CASSPGQGLGQPQHF.

CDR3 DNA sequence: TGTGCCAGCAGTTTTGGCAGGGGATTATGGGAGCAGTACTTC. It translates to CASSFGRGLWEQYF. This rearrangement joins TRBV28 to TRBJ2-7, with D maybe TRBD1 (6 bases). Per germline, CDR1 MDHEN and CDR2 SYDVKM. V gave up 3 bases and J gave up 7 bases, with 16 bases separating them. The CDR3 spans 14 residues.

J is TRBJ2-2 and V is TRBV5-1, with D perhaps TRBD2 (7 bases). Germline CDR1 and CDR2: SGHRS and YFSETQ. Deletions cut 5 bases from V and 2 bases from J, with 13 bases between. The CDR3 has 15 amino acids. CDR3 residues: CASRGGGANTGELFF. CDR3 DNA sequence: TGCGCCAGCAGAGGTGGGGGGGCCAACACCGGGGAGCTGTTTTTT.

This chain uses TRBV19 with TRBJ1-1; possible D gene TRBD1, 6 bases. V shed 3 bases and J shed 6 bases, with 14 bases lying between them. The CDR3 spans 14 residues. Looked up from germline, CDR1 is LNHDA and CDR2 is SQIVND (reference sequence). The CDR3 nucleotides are TGTGCCAGTAGTATCCGGCAGGGGATCGCTGAAGCTTTCTTT. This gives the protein CASSIRQGIAEAFF.

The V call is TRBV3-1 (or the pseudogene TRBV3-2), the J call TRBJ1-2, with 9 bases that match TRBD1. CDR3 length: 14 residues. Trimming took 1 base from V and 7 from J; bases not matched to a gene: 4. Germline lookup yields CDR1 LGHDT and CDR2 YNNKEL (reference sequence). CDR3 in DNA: TGTGCCAGCAGCCAAGTACAGGGGGCCAGTGGCTACACCTTC. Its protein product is CASSQVQGASGYTF.